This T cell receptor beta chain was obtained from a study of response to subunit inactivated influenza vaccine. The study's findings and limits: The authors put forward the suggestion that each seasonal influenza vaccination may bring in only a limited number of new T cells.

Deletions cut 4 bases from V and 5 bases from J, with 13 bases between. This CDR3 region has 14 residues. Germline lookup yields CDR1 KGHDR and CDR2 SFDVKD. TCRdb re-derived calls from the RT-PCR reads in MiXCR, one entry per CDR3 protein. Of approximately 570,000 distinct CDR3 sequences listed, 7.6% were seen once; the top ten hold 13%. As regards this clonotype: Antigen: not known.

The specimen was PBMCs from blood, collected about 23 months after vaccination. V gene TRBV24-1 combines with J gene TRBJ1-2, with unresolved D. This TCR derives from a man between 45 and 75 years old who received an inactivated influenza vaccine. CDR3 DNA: TGTGCCACCAGTGACGGAGGTGGGGAGTATGGCTACACCTTC. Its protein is CATSDGGGEYGYTF.